The clone carrying this T cell receptor (beta chain) was observed at least ten times. Trimming cost V 6 bases and J 2 bases; bases outside gene matches: 6. CDR1 and CDR2 (germline): MNHEY, SMNVEV (reference sequence). The CDR3 contains 14 residues. This sample is drawn from a study of T cells in Graves' hyperthyroidism and ophthalmopathy. TCR beta CDR3 regions were amplified from RNA transcripts. The primer set for the first-round RT-PCR of the TCR CDR3 was HTBI. TCRdb re-analysed the multiplex PCR reads in MiXCR, keeping a single row per CDR3 protein. The sample shows about 98,000 distinct CDR3 sequences, 35% to 45% of them seen only once.

The clonotype originates from a woman in her 30s with Graves' hyperthyroidism. The rearrangement uses TRBV27 and TRBJ2-7; 8 bases agree with TRBD2. Specimen: peripheral blood or thyroid tissue (not recorded which). The CDR3 DNA is TGTGCCAGCAGAGGCACGGGACTAGCCTACGAGCAGTACTTC. Translation: CASRGTGLAYEQYF.